This record covers a single TCR beta chain. The antigen remains undetermined. Of the isolated RNA, all was reverse transcribed, and so the sequenced material was expressed TCRB transcripts. Repertoires were generated with immunoSEQ multiplex PCR, while TCRdb's copy carries only in-frame clones and drops some. In the table there are 250,000 to 300,000 clones, less than 30% of which are singletons. This specimen belongs to a study of beta chain features in type 1 diabetes. About the research overall: Age and gender were similar between patients and healthy donors, as were cell yields. Study-level points and caveats: Overrepresentation of cells with high TCR expression could result from cDNA sequencing. Moderately but significantly shorter TCRB CDR3s were found in Type 1 diabetes patients in all four CD4+ subsets. More deletions and fewer insertions at VDJ junctions were seen in type 1 diabetes patients.

Germline CDR1 reads SNHLY; CDR2 reads FYNNEI. The CDR3 is 16 residues long. V gave up 3 bases and J gave up 5 bases; unmatched junction bases: 10. Blood was collected once per donor into heparin, averaging roughly 0.12 L. Sequenced: naive CD4+ T cells from blood. This chain uses TRBV2 with TRBJ1-5; TRBD1 matches at 7 bases. This clonotype was sampled from a woman aged 25-40 years with type 1 diabetes. The CDR3 nucleotides are TGTGCCAGCAGTGAGCGCCGGGACAGCACCTATCAGCCCCAGCATTTT. It is translated as CASSERRDSTYQPQHF.